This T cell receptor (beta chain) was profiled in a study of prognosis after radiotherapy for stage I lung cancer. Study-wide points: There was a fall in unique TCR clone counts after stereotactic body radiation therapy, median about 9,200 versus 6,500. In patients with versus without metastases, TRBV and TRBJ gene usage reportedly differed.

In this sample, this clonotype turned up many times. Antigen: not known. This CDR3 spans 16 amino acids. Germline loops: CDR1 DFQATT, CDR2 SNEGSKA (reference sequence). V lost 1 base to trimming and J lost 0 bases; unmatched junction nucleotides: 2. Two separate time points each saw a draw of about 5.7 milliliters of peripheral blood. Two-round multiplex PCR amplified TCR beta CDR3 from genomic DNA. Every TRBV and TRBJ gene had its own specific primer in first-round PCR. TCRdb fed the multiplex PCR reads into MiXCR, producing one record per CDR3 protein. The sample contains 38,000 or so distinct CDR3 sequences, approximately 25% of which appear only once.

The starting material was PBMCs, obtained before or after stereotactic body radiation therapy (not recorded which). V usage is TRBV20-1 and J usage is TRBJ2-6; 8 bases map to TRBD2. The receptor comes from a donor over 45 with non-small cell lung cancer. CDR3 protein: CSARVLAGSGANVLTF. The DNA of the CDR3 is TGCAGTGCTAGAGTTCTAGCGGGCTCTGGGGCCAACGTCCTGACTTTC.